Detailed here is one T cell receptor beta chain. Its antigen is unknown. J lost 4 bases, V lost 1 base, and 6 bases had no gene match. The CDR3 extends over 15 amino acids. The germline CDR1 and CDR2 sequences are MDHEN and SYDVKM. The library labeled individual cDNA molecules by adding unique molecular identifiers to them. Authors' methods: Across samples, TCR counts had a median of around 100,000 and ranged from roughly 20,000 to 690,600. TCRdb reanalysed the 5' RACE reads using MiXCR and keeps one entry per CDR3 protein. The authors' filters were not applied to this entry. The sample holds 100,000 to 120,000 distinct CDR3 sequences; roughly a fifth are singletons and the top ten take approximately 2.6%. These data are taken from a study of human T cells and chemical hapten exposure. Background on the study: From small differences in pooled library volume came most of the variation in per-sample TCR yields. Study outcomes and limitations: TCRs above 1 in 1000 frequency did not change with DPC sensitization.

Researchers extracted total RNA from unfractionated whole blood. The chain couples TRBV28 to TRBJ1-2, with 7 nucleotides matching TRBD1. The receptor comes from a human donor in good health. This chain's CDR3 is CASSLLGTAVYGYTF. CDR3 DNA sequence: TGTGCCAGCAGTTTATTGGGGACAGCCGTCTATGGCTACACCTTC.